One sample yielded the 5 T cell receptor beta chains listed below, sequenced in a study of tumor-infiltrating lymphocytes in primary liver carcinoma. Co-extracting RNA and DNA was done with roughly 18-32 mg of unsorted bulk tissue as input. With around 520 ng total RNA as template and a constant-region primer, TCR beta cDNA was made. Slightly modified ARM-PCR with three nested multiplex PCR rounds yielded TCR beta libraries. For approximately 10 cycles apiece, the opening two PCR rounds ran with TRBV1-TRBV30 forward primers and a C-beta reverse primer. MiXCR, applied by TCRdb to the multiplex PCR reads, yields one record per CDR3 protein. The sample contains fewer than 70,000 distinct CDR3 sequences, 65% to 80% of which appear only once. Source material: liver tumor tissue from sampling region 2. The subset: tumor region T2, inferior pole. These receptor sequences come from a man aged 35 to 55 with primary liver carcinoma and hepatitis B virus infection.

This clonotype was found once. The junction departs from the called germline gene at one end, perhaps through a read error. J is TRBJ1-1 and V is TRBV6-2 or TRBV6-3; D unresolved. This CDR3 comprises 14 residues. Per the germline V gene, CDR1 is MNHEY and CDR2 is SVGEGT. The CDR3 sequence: CANSYPELNTEAFF. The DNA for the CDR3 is TGTGCCAATAGTTACCCAGAGCTGAACACTGAAGCCTTCTTT.

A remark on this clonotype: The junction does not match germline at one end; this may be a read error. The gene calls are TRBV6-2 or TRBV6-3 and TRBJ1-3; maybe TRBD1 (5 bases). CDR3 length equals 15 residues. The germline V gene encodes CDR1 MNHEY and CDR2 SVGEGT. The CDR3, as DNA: TGTGCCACCAGTTACTCGGGACCGCGGTCGGACATCATATATTTT. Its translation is CATSYSGPRSDIIYF.

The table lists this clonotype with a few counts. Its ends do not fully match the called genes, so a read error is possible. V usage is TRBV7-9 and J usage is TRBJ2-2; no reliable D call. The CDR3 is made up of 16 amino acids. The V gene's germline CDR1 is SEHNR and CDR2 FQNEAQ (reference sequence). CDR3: CASNLDGPRMAGELFF. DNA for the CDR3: TGTGCCAGCAACTTAGACGGCCCGCGGATGGCCGGGGAGCTGTTTTTT.

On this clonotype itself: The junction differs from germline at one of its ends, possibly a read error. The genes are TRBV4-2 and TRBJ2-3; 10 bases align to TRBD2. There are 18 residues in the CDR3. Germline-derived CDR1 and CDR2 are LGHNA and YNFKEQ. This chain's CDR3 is CAGSQVALLAGAADTQYF. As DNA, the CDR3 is TGTGCCGGCAGTCAAGTGGCGCTTCTAGCGGGAGCGGCAGATACGCAGTATTTT.

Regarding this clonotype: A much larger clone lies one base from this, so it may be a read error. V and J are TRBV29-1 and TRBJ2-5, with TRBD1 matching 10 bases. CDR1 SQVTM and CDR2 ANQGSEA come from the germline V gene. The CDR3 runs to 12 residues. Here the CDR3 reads CCVWDRGETQYF. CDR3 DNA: TGCTGCGTCTGGGACAGGGGAGAGACCCAGTACTTC.